These T cell receptor beta chains were read from a single sample in a study of early T cells in non-severe SARS-CoV-2 infection. TCRdb fed the 5' RACE reads into MiXCR, producing one record per CDR3 protein. This table holds fewer than 80,000 distinct CDR3 sequences, about 10% found once. The material was whole blood, obtained at baseline. Every receptor here comes from an adult who was a healthcare worker with PCR-confirmed SARS-CoV-2 infection or an uninfected control (not recorded which). Both conserved end residues are part of each CDR3. D genes are given only for firm matches. Some rows mark clone size as missing; the rest say once, few, many or name a class of expanded clone.

v_call	j_call	d_call	clone_size	cdr3_aa	cdr3_nt
TRBV20-1	TRBJ2-3	TRBD2	few	CSATIPERGGSTDTQYF	TGCAGTGCTACTATCCCGGAGCGGGGGGGCAGCACAGATACGCAGTATTTT
TRBV6-6	TRBJ2-1	TRBD2	NA	CASAPGLGYNDQFF	TGTGCCAGCGCCCCGGGACTAGGCTACAATGATCAGTTCTTC
TRBV6-5	TRBJ2-5	TRBD1	few	CASRFGTGKETQYF	TGTGCCAGCAGATTCGGGACAGGGAAAGAGACCCAGTACTTC
TRBV20-1	TRBJ2-1	NA	many	CSARRVMQGRSYNEQFF	TGCAGTGCTAGACGGGTGATGCAGGGCCGATCCTACAATGAGCAGTTCTTC
TRBV29-1	TRBJ1-1	NA	few	CSVEGGGTEAFF	TGCAGCGTTGAAGGTGGGGGAACTGAAGCTTTCTTT
TRBV7-9	TRBJ2-5	NA	many	CASSLPRQPQETQYF	TGTGCCAGCAGCTTACCGCGGCAGCCACAAGAGACCCAGTACTTC
TRBV7-8	TRBJ2-3	TRBD2	NA	CASSLGALAGVTDTQYF	TGTGCCAGCAGCTTAGGGGCCCTAGCGGGGGTAACAGATACGCAGTATTTT
TRBV12-3/TRBV12-4	TRBJ2-6	NA	NA	CASNLDSGANVLTF	TGTGCCAGCAACCTAGACTCTGGGGCCAACGTCCTGACTTTC
TRBV28	TRBJ1-4	NA	once	CASSAGTHNEKLFF	TGTGCCAGCAGTGCCGGGACCCATAATGAAAAACTGTTTTTT
TRBV20-1	TRBJ1-1	TRBD1	few	CSAKDRETEAFF	TGCAGTGCTAAGGACAGGGAAACTGAAGCTTTCTTT
TRBV7-3	TRBJ2-1	TRBD1	NA	CASSLVGGSEQFF	TGTGCCAGCAGCTTAGTAGGGGGCAGTGAGCAGTTCTTC
TRBV28	TRBJ2-4	NA	many	CASSTLTDSIAKNIQYF	TGTGCCAGCAGTACCTTGACGGATTCGATAGCCAAAAACATTCAGTACTTC
TRBV6-5	TRBJ2-2	NA	few	CASKEQGTGELFF	TGTGCCAGCAAGGAACAGGGCACCGGGGAGCTGTTTTTT
TRBV29-1	TRBJ2-3	TRBD2	few	CSVRSGGPNRADTQYF	TGCAGCGTTCGTAGCGGGGGGCCCAATCGGGCAGATACGCAGTATTTT
TRBV6-2/TRBV6-3	TRBJ1-2	TRBD1	few	CASSYGTVNIYTF	TGTGCCAGCAGTTACGGGACAGTAAATATCTACACCTTC
TRBV6-6	TRBJ1-3	NA	many	CASTAQSSGNTIYF	TGTGCCAGCACGGCGCAGAGCTCTGGAAACACCATATATTTT
TRBV5-1	TRBJ2-5	NA	few	CASSLTSRQETQYF	TGCGCCAGCAGCTTAACTAGCCGACAAGAGACCCAGTACTTC
TRBV30	TRBJ1-4	NA	few	CAWRGGRNEKLFF	TGTGCCTGGAGAGGAGGTCGAAATGAAAAACTGTTTTTT
TRBV6-2/TRBV6-3	TRBJ1-1	TRBD1	few	CASSFEGARTEAFF	TGTGCCAGCAGTTTCGAGGGGGCGCGGACTGAAGCTTTCTTT
TRBV3-1	TRBJ1-1	NA	few	CASSVTGLGAFF	TGTGCCAGCAGTGTCACAGGGCTGGGGGCTTTCTTT
TRBV3-1	TRBJ2-7	NA	NA	CASSQDPLEVKILYEQYF	TGTGCCAGCAGCCAAGATCCCCTAGAGGTTAAGATTCTCTACGAGCAGTACTTC
TRBV19	TRBJ1-3	NA	NA	CASGGRRSGGNTIYF	TGTGCCAGTGGTGGCAGACGGTCTGGAGGAAACACCATATATTTT
TRBV19	TRBJ1-6	NA	few	CASSFTIGLRGDSYNSPLHF	TGTGCCAGTAGTTTCACGATCGGGCTTAGAGGGGACTCCTATAATTCACCCCTCCACTTT
TRBV7-9	TRBJ1-1	TRBD1	once	CASSPDRAPMNTEAFF	TGTGCCAGCAGCCCGGACAGGGCCCCAATGAACACTGAAGCTTTCTTT
TRBV5-1	TRBJ2-7	NA	NA	CASSLVAGPYEQYF	TGCGCCAGCAGCTTGGTCGCGGGGCCCTACGAGCAGTACTTC
TRBV6-1	TRBJ2-1	TRBD1	many	CASSGSDRGYNEQFF	TGTGCCAGCAGTGGATCTGACAGGGGATACAATGAGCAGTTCTTC
TRBV6-6	TRBJ1-4	NA	NA	CASSYGQATVDWLFF	TGTGCCAGCAGTTACGGCCAGGCCACGGTAGATTGGCTGTTTTTT
TRBV6-5	TRBJ2-3	NA	many	CASIAIGTARSGF	TGTGCCAGCATTGCAATAGGTACAGCAAGGAGTGGTTTT
TRBV19	TRBJ2-5	NA	few	CASRSDSEETQYF	TGTGCCAGTAGATCGGACAGCGAAGAGACCCAGTACTTC
TRBV13	TRBJ1-6	TRBD1	few	CASSVRTGLNSPLHF	TGTGCCAGCAGCGTTAGGACAGGGTTGAATTCACCCCTCCACTTT
TRBV18	TRBJ1-1	NA	few	CASRVEGGEAFF	TGTGCCAGCAGAGTAGAGGGGGGTGAAGCTTTCTTT
TRBV19	TRBJ2-3	NA	NA	CASSIRVPDTQYF	TGTGCCAGTAGTATCCGAGTTCCAGATACGCAGTATTTT
TRBV5-1	TRBJ2-2	TRBD1	many	CASSLDRGDTGELFF	TGCGCCAGCAGCTTGGACAGGGGAGACACCGGGGAGCTGTTTTTT
TRBV28	TRBJ2-1	TRBD2	many	CASRGGLAGPSSYNEQFF	TGTGCCAGCAGGGGGGGACTAGCGGGTCCAAGCTCCTACAATGAGCAGTTCTTC
TRBV20-1	TRBJ1-4	NA	many	CSASPSEGGGEKLFF	TGCAGTGCTAGTCCTTCTGAGGGAGGAGGAGAAAAACTGTTTTTT
TRBV3-1	TRBJ1-1	TRBD1	few	CASRVTGEGTEAFF	TGTGCCAGCAGAGTTACAGGGGAGGGAACTGAAGCTTTCTTT
TRBV27	TRBJ1-1	NA	few	CASSHQQGTGEAFF	TGTGCCAGCAGTCATCAACAGGGCACGGGTGAAGCTTTCTTT
TRBV7-9	TRBJ2-7	NA	few	CASSLEVEISYEQYF	TGTGCCAGCAGCTTAGAGGTAGAAATCTCCTACGAGCAGTACTTC
TRBV10-3	TRBJ1-4	NA	many	CAIRGLANEKLFF	TGTGCCATCAGAGGGCTGGCTAATGAAAAACTGTTTTTT
TRBV7-2	TRBJ2-5	TRBD2	few	CASSPVAGFETQYF	TGTGCCAGCAGCCCCGTAGCGGGGTTCGAGACCCAGTACTTC
TRBV13	TRBJ2-5	TRBD1	NA	CASSLDHRGERQETQYF	TGTGCCAGCAGCTTAGACCACAGGGGAGAAAGGCAAGAGACCCAGTACTTC
TRBV3-1	TRBJ1-1	TRBD1	NA	CASSRDRPSGDTEAFF	TGTGCCAGCAGCAGGGACAGGCCGTCGGGAGACACTGAAGCTTTCTTT
TRBV27	TRBJ1-5	NA	many	CASSLPRGVGNQPQHF	TGTGCCAGCAGTCTCCCACGGGGGGTTGGCAATCAGCCCCAGCATTTT
TRBV11-2	TRBJ1-5	NA	few	CASSLTDSNQPQHF	TGTGCCAGCAGCCTGACAGATAGCAATCAGCCCCAGCATTTT
TRBV5-1	TRBJ2-7	NA	many	CASSFQGNEQYF	TGCGCCAGCAGCTTCCAGGGGAACGAGCAGTACTTC